This T cell receptor (beta chain) was sequenced for a study of T-cell reconstitution after alpha-beta-depleted transplantation in children. The CDR3 runs to 14 residues. The V gene's germline CDR1 is MDHEN and CDR2 SYDVKM. The ends lost 8 bases at V and 5 bases at J; junction bases unmatched: 10. As concerns this clonotype: Its target is unknown.

Preparation of the TCRbeta library involved a method that used unique molecular identifiers. TCRdb re-called the PCR reads through MiXCR, storing one row per CDR3 protein. The sample includes more than 200,000 distinct CDR3 sequences, roughly 26% seen only once; the top ten take over 2.5%. Study findings and constraints: Surviving recipient cells, namely T cells and thymic progenitors, were the source of high day-60 TCRbeta diversity in some patients. Newly generated T cells supplied most T-cell counts and diversity one year post-transplant. At around two months after transplant, the alpha-beta T cells were reportedly derived from several hundred expanded clones that came from non-depleted graft cells.

V is TRBV28 and J is TRBJ2-5; 8 nucleotides agree with TRBD2. This receptor was identified in a girl between 2 and 10 years old with Fanconi anemia, due to receive a stem cell transplant. Specimen: PBMCs, collected before TCRalphabeta/CD19-depleted stem cell transplant. Written as DNA, the CDR3 is TGTGCCAGCGGTAACGGGAGGGCCATGGAGACCCAGTACTTC. Protein sequence: CASGNGRAMETQYF.